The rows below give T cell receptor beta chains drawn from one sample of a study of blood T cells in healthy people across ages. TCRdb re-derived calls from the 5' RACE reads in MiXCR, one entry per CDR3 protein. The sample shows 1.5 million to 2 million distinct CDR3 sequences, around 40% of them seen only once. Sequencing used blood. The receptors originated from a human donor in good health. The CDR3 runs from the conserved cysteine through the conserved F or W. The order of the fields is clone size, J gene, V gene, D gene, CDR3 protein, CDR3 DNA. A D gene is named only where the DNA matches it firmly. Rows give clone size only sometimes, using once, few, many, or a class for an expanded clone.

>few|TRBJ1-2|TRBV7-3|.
CASSLTSVSGYTF
TGTGCCAGCAGCTTAACCTCTGTGTCAGGCTACACCTTC
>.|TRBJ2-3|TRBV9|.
CASSVEIADLRDTQYF
TGTGCCAGCAGCGTAGAGATAGCGGACCTTCGAGATACGCAGTATTTT
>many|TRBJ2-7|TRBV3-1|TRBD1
CASSQGDRSYEQYF
TGTGCCAGCAGCCAAGGGGACAGATCCTACGAGCAGTACTTC
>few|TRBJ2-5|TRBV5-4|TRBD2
CASGIAGGLVEETQYF
TGTGCCAGCGGGATAGCGGGGGGGCTAGTGGAGGAGACCCAGTACTTC
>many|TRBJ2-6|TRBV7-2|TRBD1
CASSPRTGTSGANVLTF
TGTGCCAGCAGCCCCCGGACAGGGACTTCTGGGGCCAACGTCCTGACTTTC
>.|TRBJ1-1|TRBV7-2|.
CASSSQSKGAFF
TGTGCCAGCAGCTCGCAAAGTAAAGGGGCTTTCTTT
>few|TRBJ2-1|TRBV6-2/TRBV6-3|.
CASKYSQYNEQFF
TGTGCCAGCAAGTACAGTCAGTACAATGAGCAGTTCTTC
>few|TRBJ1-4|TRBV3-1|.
CASSLSGNNGKLFF
TGTGCCAGCAGCCTTTCGGGAAATAATGGAAAACTGTTTTTT
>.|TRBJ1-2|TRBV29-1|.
CSVEEGHGYTF
TGCAGCGTTGAAGAGGGTCACGGCTACACCTTC
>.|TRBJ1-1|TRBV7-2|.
CASRNFMNTEAFF
TGTGCCAGCAGGAATTTCATGAACACTGAAGCTTTCTTT
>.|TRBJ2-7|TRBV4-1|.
CASSQGPVHEQYF
TGCGCCAGCAGCCAAGGTCCAGTCCACGAGCAGTACTTC
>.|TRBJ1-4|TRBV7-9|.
CAGSPGWANEKLFF
TGTGCCGGCAGCCCCGGCTGGGCTAATGAAAAACTGTTTTTT
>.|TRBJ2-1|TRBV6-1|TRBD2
CAGGRLAGHNEQFF
TGTGCCGGCGGGAGACTAGCGGGACACAATGAGCAGTTCTTC
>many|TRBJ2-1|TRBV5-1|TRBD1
CASSLRQGSYNEQFF
TGCGCCAGCAGCTTGCGACAGGGGTCCTACAATGAGCAGTTCTTC
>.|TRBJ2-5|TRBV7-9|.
CASSLALGSEAQYF
TGTGCCAGCAGCTTAGCGCTCGGGTCGGAGGCCCAGTACTTC
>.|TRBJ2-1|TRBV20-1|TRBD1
CSAKLQGAYNEQFF
TGCAGTGCTAAGTTACAGGGGGCGTACAATGAGCAGTTCTTC
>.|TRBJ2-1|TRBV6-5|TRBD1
CASSRPTGGYNEQFF
TGTGCCAGCAGTCGTCCGACAGGGGGCTACAATGAGCAGTTCTTC
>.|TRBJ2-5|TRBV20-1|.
CSARVVYRETQYF
TGCAGTGCTAGGGTAGTTTATAGGGAGACCCAGTACTTC
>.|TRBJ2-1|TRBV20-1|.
CSASPGAYNEQFF
TGCAGTGCTAGCCCAGGAGCATACAATGAGCAGTTCTTC
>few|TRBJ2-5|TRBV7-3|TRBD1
CASSLGRGRTQYF
TGTGCCAGCAGCTTAGGAAGGGGGCGGACCCAGTACTTC